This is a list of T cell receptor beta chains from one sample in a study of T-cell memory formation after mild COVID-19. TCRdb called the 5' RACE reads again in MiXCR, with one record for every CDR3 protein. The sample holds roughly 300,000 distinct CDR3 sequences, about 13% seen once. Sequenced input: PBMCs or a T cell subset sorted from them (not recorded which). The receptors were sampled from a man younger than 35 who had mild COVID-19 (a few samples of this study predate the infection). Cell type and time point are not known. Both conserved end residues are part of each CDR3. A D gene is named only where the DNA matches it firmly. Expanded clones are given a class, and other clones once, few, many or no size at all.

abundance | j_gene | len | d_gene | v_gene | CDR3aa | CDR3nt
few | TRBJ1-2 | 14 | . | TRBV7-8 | CASSLGLRRRGYTF | TGTGCCAGCAGCTTGGGTCTTCGTCGGAGGGGCTACACCTTC
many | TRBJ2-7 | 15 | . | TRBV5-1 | CASSLAGGSPYEQYF | TGCGCCAGCAGCTTGGCCGGAGGATCCCCCTACGAGCAGTACTTC
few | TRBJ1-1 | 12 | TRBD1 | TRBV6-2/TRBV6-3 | CASDRDGTEAFF | TGTGCCAGTGACAGGGATGGGACTGAAGCTTTCTTT
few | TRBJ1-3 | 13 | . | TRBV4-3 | CASSHSGAGTIYF | TGCGCCAGCAGCCACTCCGGGGCCGGGACCATATATTTT
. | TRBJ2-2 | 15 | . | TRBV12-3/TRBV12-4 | CASRLGNANTGELFF | TGTGCCAGCAGGCTGGGCAACGCGAACACCGGGGAGCTGTTTTTT
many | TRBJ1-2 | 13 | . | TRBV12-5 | CASGFGSGRGYTF | TGTGCTAGTGGCTTCGGTTCCGGACGTGGCTACACCTTC
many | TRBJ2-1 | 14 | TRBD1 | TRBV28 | CASRDPGQANEQFF | TGTGCCAGCAGAGACCCGGGACAGGCCAATGAGCAGTTCTTC
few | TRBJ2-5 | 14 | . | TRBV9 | CASSVDGGQETQYF | TGTGCCAGCAGCGTAGATGGTGGGCAAGAGACCCAGTACTTC
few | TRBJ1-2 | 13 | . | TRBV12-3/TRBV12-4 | CASSAREQGGYTF | TGTGCCAGCAGCGCCCGGGAGCAGGGTGGCTACACCTTC
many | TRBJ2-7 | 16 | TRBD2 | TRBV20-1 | CSARDVLAGMSYEQYF | TGCAGTGCTAGAGATGTACTAGCGGGGATGTCCTACGAGCAGTACTTC
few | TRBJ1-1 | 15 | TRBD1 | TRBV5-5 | CASNLPWTGALQAFF | TGTGCCAGCAACTTGCCCTGGACAGGAGCTCTGCAAGCTTTCTTT
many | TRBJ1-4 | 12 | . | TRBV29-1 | CSVERVNEKLFF | TGCAGCGTTGAGAGGGTTAATGAAAAACTGTTTTTT
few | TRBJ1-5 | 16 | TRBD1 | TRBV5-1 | CASSPAGGEGNQPQHF | TGCGCCAGCAGCCCGGCAGGGGGCGAGGGCAATCAGCCCCAGCATTTT
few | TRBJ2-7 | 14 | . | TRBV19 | CASGTLWGAAEQYF | TGTGCCAGTGGTACACTTTGGGGGGCCGCCGAGCAGTACTTC
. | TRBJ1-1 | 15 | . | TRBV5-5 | CASSAGIVANTEAFF | TGTGCCAGCAGCGCGGGGATTGTAGCGAACACTGAAGCTTTCTTT
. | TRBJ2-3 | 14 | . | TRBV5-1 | CASSAAPGTDTQYF | TGCGCCAGCAGCGCGGCGCCTGGCACAGATACGCAGTATTTT
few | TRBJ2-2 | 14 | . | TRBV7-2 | CASSSRGWTGELFF | TGTGCCAGCAGCTCACGCGGATGGACCGGGGAGCTGTTTTTT
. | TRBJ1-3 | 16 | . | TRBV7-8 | CASSPTRLTPANTIYF | TGTGCCAGCAGCCCGACCCGACTTACACCAGCAAACACCATATATTTT